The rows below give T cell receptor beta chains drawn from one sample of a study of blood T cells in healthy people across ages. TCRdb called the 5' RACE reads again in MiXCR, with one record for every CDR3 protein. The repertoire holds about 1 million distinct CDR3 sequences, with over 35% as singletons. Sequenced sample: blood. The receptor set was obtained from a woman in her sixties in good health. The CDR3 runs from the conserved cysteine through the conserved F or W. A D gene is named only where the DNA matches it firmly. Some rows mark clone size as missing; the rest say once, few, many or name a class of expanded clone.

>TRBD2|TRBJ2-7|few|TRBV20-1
CSAREAGVPSYEQYF
TGCAGTGCTAGAGAAGCGGGAGTCCCCTCCTACGAGCAGTACTTC
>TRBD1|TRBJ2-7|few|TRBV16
CASSLQGQGAYEQYF
TGTGCCAGCAGCCTGCAGGGGCAGGGGGCGTACGAGCAGTACTTC
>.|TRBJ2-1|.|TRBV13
CASSRARGVYNEQFF
TGTGCCAGCAGCCGGGCCAGGGGGGTCTACAATGAGCAGTTCTTC
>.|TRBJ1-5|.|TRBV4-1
CASSPSPGNLARPQHF
TGCGCCAGCAGCCCGTCGCCCGGGAATTTAGCACGGCCCCAGCATTTT
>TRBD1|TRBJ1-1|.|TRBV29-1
CSVPRQGGSKNTEAFF
TGCAGCGTTCCTCGACAGGGTGGATCTAAGAACACTGAAGCTTTCTTT
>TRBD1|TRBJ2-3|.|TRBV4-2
CASSQGGQGNTDTQYF
TGTGCCAGCAGCCAAGGAGGACAGGGAAACACAGATACGCAGTATTTT
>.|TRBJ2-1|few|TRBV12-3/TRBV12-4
CASSSDLSYNEQFF
TGTGCCAGCAGTTCGGACTTGTCCTACAATGAGCAGTTCTTC
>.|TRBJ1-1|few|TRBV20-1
CSARPHVNTEAFF
TGCAGTGCTAGGCCCCACGTGAACACTGAAGCTTTCTTT
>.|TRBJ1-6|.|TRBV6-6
CASRMDSGGSPPHF
TGTGCCAGCAGAATGGACAGCGGGGGTTCACCCCCCCACTTT
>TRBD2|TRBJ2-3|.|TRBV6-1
CASSASLLAVSTDTQYF
TGTGCCAGCAGTGCGAGTTTACTAGCGGTCAGCACAGATACGCAGTATTTT